In this sample, the clone carrying this TCR beta chain turned up many times. What it binds is unknown. Documented time point: sample taken at primary tumor resection. The data were taken from a study of spatial heterogeneity in lung cancer. General study results and limits: Ubiquitous, expanded tumor-derived TCRs were more frequently observed in blood at resection than at follow-up.

TCRdb recomputed calls from the 5' RACE reads with MiXCR, one row per CDR3 protein. The table lists about 21,000 distinct CDR3 sequences, about 5.8% of them singletons. Trimming shortened V by 6 bases and J by 3 bases, and 19 bases separated the two germline ends. Germline V gene lookup returns CDR1 SGDLS and CDR2 YYNGEE. CDR3 size: 15 residues. The chain employs TRBV9 and TRBJ2-7; tentatively, D is TRBD1 or TRBD2 (5 bases each). The sample consisted of PBMCs, taken at surgery. The sequence was collected from a male donor with early-stage non-small cell lung cancer. CDR3 in amino acids: CASTMSRLGDYEQYF. The CDR3 DNA is TGTGCCAGCACCATGTCTAGACTGGGGGACTACGAGCAGTACTTC.